This T cell receptor beta chain was recovered during a study of OX40 agonist ivuxolimab in advanced cancers. The wider study: A history of anti-PD-1, anti-PD-L1 or anti-CTLA-4 therapy was acceptable, and about 40% had some.

Assay used: immunoSEQ multiplex PCR; TCRdb lists only in-frame clones, some missing. The table records more than 90,000 clones, approximately 80% of them present only once. This clone was detected once. The CDR3 spans 11 residues. Germline V gene sequence: CDR1 DFQATT, CDR2 SNEGSKA (reference sequence). This specimen consisted of CD4+ or CD8+ T cells sorted from blood, obtained in a trial of the OX40 agonist ivuxolimab. The source is an adult with an advanced solid tumor such as melanoma, head and neck, liver or kidney cancer. V and J are TRBV20-1 and TRBJ2-5; possibly TRBD1 or TRBD2 for D (5 bases each). Gene TRBJ2-7 matches the end of the DNA better, so the J call may be wrong. The CDR3 region has the DNA TGCAGTGCTAGGCGAGGGGACGAGCAGTACTTC. This codes for CSARRGDEQYF.